This T cell receptor beta chain was observed in a study of cytomegalovirus exposure and HLA in healthy donors. Study-level findings and limits: Upon later analysis, TCR association rates were observed to vary by HLA locus, being highest for DRB1 and lowest for HLA-C.

Details on this clone: Its antigen is not known.

Each donor was healthy, and each was a bone marrow donor. Though nominally healthy at sampling, donors likely had unrecorded immune exposures. CDR1 and CDR2 (germline): SGDLS, YYNGEE. Trimming stripped 0 bases from V and 6 bases from J, with 10 bases between. The CDR3 runs 13 residues. Primers included in the PCR were 60 Vbeta and 13 Jbeta primers. Sequencing was performed with immunoSEQ multiplex PCR; in TCRdb, only in-frame clones are kept and a portion is missing. The sample has roughly 200,000 clones, roughly 90% seen once; the top ten hold roughly 0.32%. Sequencing was performed on PBMCs. The sequence was obtained from a woman aged 25 to 39 in good health and CMV-seronegative. The rearrangement uses TRBV9 and TRBJ2-7, with D unclear. The CDR3 loop is CASSVDSGTEQYF. DNA for the CDR3: TGTGCCAGCAGCGTAGACTCAGGCACCGAGCAGTACTTC.